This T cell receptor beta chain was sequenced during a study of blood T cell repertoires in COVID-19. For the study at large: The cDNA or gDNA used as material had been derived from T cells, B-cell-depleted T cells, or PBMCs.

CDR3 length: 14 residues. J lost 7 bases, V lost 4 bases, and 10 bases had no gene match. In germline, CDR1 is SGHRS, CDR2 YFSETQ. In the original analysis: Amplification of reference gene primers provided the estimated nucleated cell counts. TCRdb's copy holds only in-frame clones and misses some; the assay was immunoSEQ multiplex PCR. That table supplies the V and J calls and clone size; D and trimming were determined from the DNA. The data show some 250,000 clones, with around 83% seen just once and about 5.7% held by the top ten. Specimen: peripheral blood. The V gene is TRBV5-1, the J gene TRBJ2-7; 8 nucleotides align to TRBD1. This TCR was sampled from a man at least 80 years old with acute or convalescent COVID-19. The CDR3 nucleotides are TGCGCCAGCAGCCAGGGACAGGACCTACGAGAGCAGTACTTC. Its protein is CASSQGQDLREQYF.